This T cell receptor beta chain appears in the sequencing data of a study of shared clonotypes between healthy human individuals. CDR3 length equals 13 residues. Trimming cost V 1 base and J 10 bases, with 11 bases left between them. Germline lookup yields CDR1 MGHDK and CDR2 SYGVNS. Only in-frame clones appear in the TCRdb table, and some are missing; sequencing was by immunoSEQ multiplex PCR. The table lists about 1.1 million clones, 70% to 80% of them singletons. Sequenced input: memory CD4+ T cells from PBMCs. The subset was: CD45RA-negative fraction. This chain joins TRBV25-1 and TRBJ2-1; a weak D match, TRBD1 (5 bases). This TCR came from a man between 18 and 35 years old in good health. Some clones in this sample may be carry-over from other donors' samples. CDR3 coding DNA: TGTGCCAGCAGTGAATTGGGGCCTCCGGAGCAGTTCTTC. As protein: CASSELGPPEQFF.